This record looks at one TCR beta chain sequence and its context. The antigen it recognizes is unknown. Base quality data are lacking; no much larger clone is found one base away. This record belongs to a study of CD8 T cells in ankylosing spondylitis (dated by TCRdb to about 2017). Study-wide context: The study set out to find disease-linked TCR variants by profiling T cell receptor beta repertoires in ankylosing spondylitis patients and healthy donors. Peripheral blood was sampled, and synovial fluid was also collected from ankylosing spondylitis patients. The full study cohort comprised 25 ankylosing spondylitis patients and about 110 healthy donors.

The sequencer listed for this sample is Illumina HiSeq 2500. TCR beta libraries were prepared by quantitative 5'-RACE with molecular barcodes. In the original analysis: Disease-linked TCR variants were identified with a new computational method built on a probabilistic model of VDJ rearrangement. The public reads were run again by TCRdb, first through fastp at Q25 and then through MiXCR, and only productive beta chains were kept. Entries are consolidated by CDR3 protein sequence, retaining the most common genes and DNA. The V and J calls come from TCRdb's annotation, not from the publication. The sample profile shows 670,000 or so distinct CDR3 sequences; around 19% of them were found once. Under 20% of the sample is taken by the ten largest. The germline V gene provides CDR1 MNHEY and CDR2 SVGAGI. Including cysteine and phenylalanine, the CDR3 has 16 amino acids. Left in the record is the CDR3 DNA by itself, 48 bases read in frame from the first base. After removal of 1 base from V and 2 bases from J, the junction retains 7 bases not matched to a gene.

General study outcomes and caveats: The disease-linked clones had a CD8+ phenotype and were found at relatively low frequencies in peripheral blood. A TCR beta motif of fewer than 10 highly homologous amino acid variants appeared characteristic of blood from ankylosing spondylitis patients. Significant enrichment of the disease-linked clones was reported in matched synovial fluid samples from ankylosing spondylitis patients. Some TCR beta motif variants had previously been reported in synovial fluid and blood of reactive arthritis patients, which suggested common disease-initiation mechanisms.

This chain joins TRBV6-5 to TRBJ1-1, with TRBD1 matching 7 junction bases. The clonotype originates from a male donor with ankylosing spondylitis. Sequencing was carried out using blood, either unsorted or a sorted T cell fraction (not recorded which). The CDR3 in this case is CASSYFGDRANTEAFF. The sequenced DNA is TGTGCCAGCAGTTACTTTGGCGACAGGGCTAACACTGAAGCTTTCTTT.